These 22 T cell receptor beta chains were sequenced from one sample in a study of regulatory T cells in long-lasting Graves disease listed by TCRdb under 2021. This sample's time point label indicates: newly diagnosed GD, antithyroid drugs for less than 3 months. RNA was extracted from PBMCs in TRIzol for both TCR sequencing and RNA sequencing. Library prep was done by multiplex PCR. Sequencer: Illumina HiSeq 4000. CDR3 regions were amplified by Arm-PCR with iRepertoire HTBI primers to construct TCR beta libraries. In-frame beta chains were kept once TCRdb had trimmed the public reads at Q25 with fastp and called clones with MiXCR. All rows with the same CDR3 protein become a single entry with the most common DNA and genes. In this sample the table shows 390,000 or so distinct CDR3 sequences, about an eighth of which occur a single time. The biggest ten clones account for 18% of the sample. These data also formed part of another study, on T cells in Graves' hyperthyroidism and ophthalmopathy.

This specimen consisted of peripheral blood mononuclear cells (PBMCs), obtained at new diagnosis, from a patient treated with antithyroid drugs. These receptors originate from a woman aged 18-29 years with Graves disease. Donor details come from another sample of the same person, matched by shared clones.

This clonotype was seen only a few times. The chain links TRBV11-2 to TRBJ2-1; the D is unclear. Germline loops: CDR1 SGHAT, CDR2 FQNNGV. The CDR3 extends over 15 amino acids. With 5 bases removed from V and 9 bases from J, the gap between germline ends came to 20 bases. The CDR3: CASSAHTSTNGEQFF. Written as DNA, the CDR3 is TGTGCCAGCAGCGCTCATACCTCAACGAACGGTGAGCAGTTCTTC.

A few counts support this clonotype. J is TRBJ1-1 and V is TRBV9; D is unresolved. The V gene's germline CDR1 is SGDLS and CDR2 YYNGEE. The CDR3 is 13 amino acids. V was shortened by 4 bases and J by 4 bases, with 11 bases between the two germline ends. CDR3 sequence reads: CASSSPELTEAFF. CDR3 DNA: TGTGCCAGCAGCTCACCCGAGCTCACTGAAGCTTTCTTT.

The chain recombines TRBV5-1 with TRBJ2-1; 7 nucleotides agree with TRBD2. The CDR3 contains 15 residues. Per germline, CDR1 SGHRS and CDR2 YFSETQ. V dropped 0 bases and J dropped 5; count of bases not matched to a gene: 5. This chain's CDR3 is CASSLVLGGDNEQFF. As DNA, the CDR3 is TGCGCCAGCAGCTTGGTGCTTGGGGGGGACAATGAGCAGTTCTTC.

This clonotype was seen only a few times. This chain links TRBV7-9 with TRBJ2-7, with D uncertain. CDR1 is SEHNR and CDR2 is FQNEAQ in the germline V gene (reference sequence). Trimming left V 11 bases short and J 3 bases short, with 11 bases between. The CDR3 loop spans 11 amino acids. The CDR3 loop is CAVDLNYEQYF. In nucleotides, the CDR3 is TGTGCCGTAGACTTAAACTACGAGCAGTACTTC.

Many counts were recorded for this clonotype. The chain joins TRBV13 to TRBJ2-7; the D gene could be TRBD1 or TRBD2 (5 bases each). CDR3 length equals 15 residues. CDR1 is PRHDT and CDR2 is FYEKMQ in the germline V gene (reference sequence). With 5 bases removed from V and 0 bases from J, the gap between germline ends came to 14 bases. The CDR3 here is CASSPSRGGSYEQYV. The CDR3 nucleotides are TGTGCCAGCAGCCCAAGCCGTGGGGGCTCCTACGAGCAGTACGTC.

Of note for this clonotype: This clone may be a read error of a much larger clone one base away. V usage is TRBV12-3 or TRBV12-4 and J usage is TRBJ2-5; D gene ambiguous. The CDR3 length is 14 residues. The ends were cut back, 1 base at V and 11 bases at J, with 17 bases in the middle. This CDR3 is CASSLDPESNEQYF. As DNA, the CDR3 is TGTGCCAGCAGTTTAGACCCGGAATCCAATGAGCAGTACTTC.

Many counts were recorded for this clonotype. J is TRBJ2-7 and V is TRBV6-1; possibly TRBD2 for D (5 bases). V shed 8 bases and J shed 7 bases, with 12 bases lying between them. The CDR3 is made up of 11 amino acids. CDR1 is MNHNS, CDR2 SASEGT, per germline. The CDR3 region is CASRFPGEQYV. The CDR3 coding sequence is TGTGCCAGCCGCTTCCCGGGGGAGCAGTACGTC.

V and J are TRBV6-2 or TRBV6-3 and TRBJ2-2; possible D gene TRBD2, 7 bases. CDR3 length equals 14 residues. Trimming shortened V by 4 bases and J by 8 bases, and 14 bases separated the two germline ends. The V gene's germline CDR1 is MNHEY and CDR2 SVGEGT. CDR3 coding DNA: TGTGCCAGCAGTTGGGGGGGCGGGACGGGGGAGCTGTTTTTT. Its protein is CASSWGGGTGELFF.

This clonotype was counted at least ten times. The rearrangement links TRBV10-3 to TRBJ1-2; TRBD1 might be the D (6 bases). Germline loops: CDR1 ENHRY, CDR2 SYGVKD. V was trimmed by 6 bases and J by 4 bases, leaving 15 bases between them. This CDR3 contains 14 residues. In DNA, the CDR3 is TGTGCCATCAGAAGGAAAACAGGGAGCTATGGCTACACCTTC. Its protein is CAIRRKTGSYGYTF.

The table lists this clonotype with many counts. The V call is TRBV20-1, the J call TRBJ2-1; TRBD2 aligns across 9 bases. Germline CDR1 reads DFQATT; CDR2 reads SNEGSKA (reference sequence). V lost 3 bases and J lost 3; bases outside the gene matches: 3. This CDR3 is built from 14 residues. The CDR3 reads CSASTLAGYNEQFF. The CDR3 region has the DNA TGCAGTGCTAGTACACTAGCGGGCTACAATGAGCAGTTCTTC.

This rearrangement joins TRBV29-1 to TRBJ1-1, with 10 bases fitting TRBD1. The trim removed 6 bases at V and 4 bases at J, leaving 14 bases unmatched. Germline CDR1 SQVTM, CDR2 ANQGSEA. The CDR3 sequence is 16 residues long. CDR3 DNA: TGCAGCGTCTCTTACACGGGACAGGGGACGATCACTGAAGCTTTCTTT. Its translation is CSVSYTGQGTITEAFF.

This clonotype was picked up many times. The chain employs TRBV7-2 and TRBJ2-1, with D perhaps matching TRBD1 or TRBD2 (7 bases each). Trimming took 3 bases from V and 4 from J, leaving 13 bases between them. In germline, CDR1 is SGHTA, CDR2 FQGNSA. The CDR3 runs 15 residues. The CDR3 reads CASSFRGGDYNEQFF. The CDR3 DNA is TGTGCCAGCAGCTTCAGGGGGGGAGATTACAATGAGCAGTTCTTC.

The V and J genes are TRBV3-1 and TRBJ2-1, with 13 bases fitting TRBD2. V shed 7 bases, J shed 10 bases, and the junction held 10 bases outside the gene matches. The CDR3 consists of 15 residues. Germline CDR1 is LGHDT and CDR2 is YNNKEL (reference sequence). The CDR3: CASTHRTSGRREQFF. CDR3 sequence (DNA): TGTGCCAGCACCCATCGGACTAGCGGGAGAAGGGAGCAGTTCTTC.

This clonotype was recorded at least ten times. The chain uses TRBV11-2 and TRBJ1-1, with TRBD1 matching 9 bases. In germline, CDR1 is SGHAT, CDR2 FQNNGV. J lost 5 bases, V lost 5 bases, and 9 bases had no gene match. The CDR3 extends over 15 amino acids. The CDR3 DNA reads TGTGCCAGCAGCGGATGGACAGGGGACGGGACTGAAGCTTTCTTT. It encodes CASSGWTGDGTEAFF.

This clonotype showed up many times. The chain uses TRBV24-1 and TRBJ2-2, with 11 bases fitting TRBD2. Per the germline V gene, CDR1 is KGHDR and CDR2 is SFDVKD. The V segment lost 8 bases and the J segment 4 bases; nucleotides outside the gene matches: 8. The CDR3 spans 16 residues. As DNA, the CDR3 is TGTGCCACCAACGCCGGGACTAGCGGTACCACCGGGGAGCTGTTTTTT. This gives the protein CATNAGTSGTTGELFF.

The CDR3 protein is CASCPRDRGSYEQYF. The CDR3 coding sequence is TGTGCCAGTTGTCCTCGGGACAGGGGCTCCTACGAGCAGTACTTC. The rearrangement uses TRBV12-3 or TRBV12-4 and TRBJ2-7, with 10 bases matching TRBD1. The CDR3 runs to 15 residues. V lost 9 bases and J lost 0; bases outside the gene matches: 8.

This clonotype has ten or more counts. The rearrangement links TRBV7-3 to TRBJ1-5, with D perhaps TRBD1 (6 bases). This CDR3 spans 15 amino acids. V shed 6 bases and J shed 4 bases, with 16 bases lying between them. Per the germline V gene, CDR1 is SGHTA and CDR2 is FQGTGA. CDR3 protein: CASSPILQGNQPQHF. The CDR3 bases are TGTGCCAGCAGTCCCATACTACAGGGTAATCAGCCCCAGCATTTT.

This clonotype turned up a few times. The chain has TRBV20-1 and TRBJ2-3, with D possibly TRBD2 on 5 matching bases. Germline assignment: CDR1 DFQATT and CDR2 SNEGSKA (reference sequence). This CDR3 region has 15 residues. V dropped 0 bases and J dropped 5 bases, with 15 bases sitting between them. The CDR3 loop reads CSARDLASWIDTQYF. CDR3 nucleotide sequence: TGCAGTGCTAGAGATTTGGCTAGCTGGATAGATACGCAGTATTTT.

This clonotype was recorded at least ten times. The chain has TRBV9 and TRBJ2-3, with D perhaps assigned TRBD1 or TRBD2 (5 bases each). Germline V gives CDR1 SGDLS, CDR2 YYNGEE. Trimming stripped 4 bases from V and 4 bases from J, with 19 bases between. This CDR3 has 16 amino acids. The CDR3: CASSPPRQGPSDTQYF. CDR3 DNA: TGTGCCAGCAGCCCCCCCCGTCAGGGACCTTCAGATACGCAGTATTTT.

In this sample, this clonotype turned up many times. This sequence joins TRBV12-3 or TRBV12-4 and TRBJ2-1; D may be TRBD2 (5 bases). Trimming removed 3 bases from V and 8 bases from J, with 11 bases in between. The CDR3 has 13 residues. The CDR3 sequence is CASSFASFHEQFF. The CDR3 DNA sequence: TGTGCCAGCAGTTTCGCTAGCTTTCATGAGCAGTTCTTC.

This sequence joins TRBV5-4 and TRBJ1-1; D perhaps matches TRBD1 (5 bases). Trimming pared 3 bases from V and 5 bases from J, leaving 14 bases between. The CDR3 loop spans 14 amino acids. Germline V gene lookup returns CDR1 SGHNT and CDR2 YYREEE (reference sequence). DNA of the CDR3: TGTGCCAGCAGCTCCCGACACCGGGGGACTGAAGCTTTCTTT. Residues: CASSSRHRGTEAFF.

This clonotype has ten or more counts. The rearrangement joins TRBV7-2 to TRBJ2-2; D is unresolved. This CDR3 comprises 14 residues. Trimming pared 5 bases from V and 1 base from J, leaving 8 bases between. Germline-derived CDR1 and CDR2 are SGHTA and FQGNSA. As DNA, the CDR3 is TGTGCCAGCAGCCCCAACCTGAACACCGGGGAGCTGTTTTTT. Translated: CASSPNLNTGELFF. Drawing the rest from reference TRBV7-2 and TRBJ2-2, the complete variable domain is GAGVSQSPSNKVTEKGKDVELRCDPISGHTALYWYRQSLGQGLEFLIYFQGNSAPDKSGLPSDRFSAERTGGSVSTLTIQRTQQEDSAVYLCASSPNLNTGELFFGEGSRLTVL.